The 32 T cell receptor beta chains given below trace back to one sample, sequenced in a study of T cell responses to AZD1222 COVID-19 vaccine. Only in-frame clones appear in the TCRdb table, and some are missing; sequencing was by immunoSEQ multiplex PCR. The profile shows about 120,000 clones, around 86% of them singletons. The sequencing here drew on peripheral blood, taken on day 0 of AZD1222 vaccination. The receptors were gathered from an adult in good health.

The CDR3 sequence: CASRYRVGRETQYF. The CDR3 bases are TGCGCCAGCAGATACAGGGTGGGCCGAGAGACCCAGTACTTC. The V and J genes are TRBV5-1 and TRBJ2-5; possible D gene TRBD1, 6 bases. This CDR3 has 14 residues. Germline V lookup: CDR1 SGHRS, CDR2 YFSETQ. Trimming pared 5 bases from V and 4 bases from J, leaving 15 bases between.

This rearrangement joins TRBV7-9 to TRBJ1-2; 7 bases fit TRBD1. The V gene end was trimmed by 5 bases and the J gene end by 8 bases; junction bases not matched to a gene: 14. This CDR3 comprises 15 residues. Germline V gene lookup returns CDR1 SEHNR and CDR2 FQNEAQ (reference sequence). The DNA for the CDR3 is TGTGCCAGCAGCCCGGACAGGTGGGGGCTTGGGGGCTACACCTTC. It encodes CASSPDRWGLGGYTF.

CDR3 region: CASSRYGVADNEQFF. In DNA, the CDR3 is TGTGCCAGCAGCCGATACGGGGTCGCCGATAATGAGCAGTTCTTC. The chain employs TRBV6-5 and TRBJ2-1; a weak D match, TRBD2 (5 bases). Germline CDR1 is MNHEY and CDR2 is SVGAGI. CDR3 length: 15 amino acids. Trimming removed 6 bases at V and 7 bases at J, with 19 bases between.

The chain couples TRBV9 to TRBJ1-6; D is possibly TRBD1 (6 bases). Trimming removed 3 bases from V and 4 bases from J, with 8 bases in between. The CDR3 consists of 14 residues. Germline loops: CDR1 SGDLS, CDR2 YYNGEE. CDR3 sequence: CASSEQGYNSPLHF. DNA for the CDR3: TGTGCCAGCAGCGAACAGGGATATAATTCACCCCTCCACTTT.

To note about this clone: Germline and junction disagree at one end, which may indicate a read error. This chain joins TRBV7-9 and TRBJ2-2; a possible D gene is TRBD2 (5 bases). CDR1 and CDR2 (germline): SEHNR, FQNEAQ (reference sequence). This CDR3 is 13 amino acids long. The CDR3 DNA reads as TGTGTCAGCAGCTTAGACTATCAAGGGGAGCTGTTTTTT. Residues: CVSSLDYQGELFF.

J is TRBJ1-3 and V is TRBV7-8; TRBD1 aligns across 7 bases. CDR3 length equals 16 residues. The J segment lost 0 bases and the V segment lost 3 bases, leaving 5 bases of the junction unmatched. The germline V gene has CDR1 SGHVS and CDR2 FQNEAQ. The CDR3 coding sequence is TGTGCCAGCAGCTTGCAGCCAGGGGGCTCTGGAAACACCATATATTTT. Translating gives CASSLQPGGSGNTIYF.

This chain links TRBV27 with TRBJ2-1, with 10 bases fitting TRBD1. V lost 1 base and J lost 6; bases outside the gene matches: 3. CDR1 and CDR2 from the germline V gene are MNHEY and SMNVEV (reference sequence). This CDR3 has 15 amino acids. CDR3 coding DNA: TGTGCCAGCAGTTTATTGGGACAGGGGCGCAATGAGCAGTTCTTC. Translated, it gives CASSLLGQGRNEQFF.

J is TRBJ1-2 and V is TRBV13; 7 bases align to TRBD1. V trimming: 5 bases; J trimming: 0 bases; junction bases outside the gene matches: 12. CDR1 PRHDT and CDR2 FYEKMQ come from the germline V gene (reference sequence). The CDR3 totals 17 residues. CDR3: CASSHSYVGTANYGYTF. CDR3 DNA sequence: TGTGCCAGCAGCCACAGCTACGTTGGGACAGCTAACTATGGCTACACCTTC.

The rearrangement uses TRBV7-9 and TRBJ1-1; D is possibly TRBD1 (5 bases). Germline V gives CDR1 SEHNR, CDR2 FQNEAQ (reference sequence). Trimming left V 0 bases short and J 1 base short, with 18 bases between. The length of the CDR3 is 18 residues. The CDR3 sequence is CASSLARWGREENTEAFF. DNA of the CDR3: TGTGCCAGCAGCTTAGCCCGTTGGGGCAGGGAGGAGAACACTGAAGCTTTCTTT. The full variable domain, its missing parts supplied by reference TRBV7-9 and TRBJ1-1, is DTGVSQNPRHKITKRGQNVTFRCDPISEHNRLYWYRQTLGQGPEFLTYFQNEAQLEKSRLLSDRFSAERPKGSFSTLEIQRTEQGDSAMYLCASSLARWGREENTEAFFGQGTRLTVV.

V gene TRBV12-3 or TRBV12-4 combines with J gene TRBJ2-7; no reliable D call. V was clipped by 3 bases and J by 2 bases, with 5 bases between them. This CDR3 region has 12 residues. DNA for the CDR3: TGTGCCAGCAGTTTTTCACCCTACGAGCAGTACTTC. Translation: CASSFSPYEQYF.

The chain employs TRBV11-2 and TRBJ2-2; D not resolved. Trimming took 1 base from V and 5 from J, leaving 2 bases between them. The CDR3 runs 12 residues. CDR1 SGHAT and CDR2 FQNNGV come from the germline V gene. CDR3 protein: CASSLGTGELFF. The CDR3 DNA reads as TGTGCCAGCAGCTTAGGGACCGGGGAGCTGTTTTTT.

CDR3 amino acids: CASSVGGGTNYGYTF. CDR3 in DNA: TGTGCCAGCAGCGTAGGAGGGGGCACTAACTATGGCTACACCTTC. V and J are TRBV9 and TRBJ1-2, with 7 positions matching TRBD1. Trimming took 0 bases from V and 0 from J; bases not matched to a gene: 2. CDR1 and CDR2 from the germline V gene are SGDLS and YYNGEE. CDR3 size: 15 residues.

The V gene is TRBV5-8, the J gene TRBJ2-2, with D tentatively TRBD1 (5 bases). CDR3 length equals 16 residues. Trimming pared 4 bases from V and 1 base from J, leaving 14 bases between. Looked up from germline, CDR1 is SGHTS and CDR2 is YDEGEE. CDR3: CASSRVGQENTGELFF. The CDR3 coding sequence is TGTGCCAGCAGCCGGGTGGGGCAGGAGAACACCGGGGAGCTGTTTTTT.

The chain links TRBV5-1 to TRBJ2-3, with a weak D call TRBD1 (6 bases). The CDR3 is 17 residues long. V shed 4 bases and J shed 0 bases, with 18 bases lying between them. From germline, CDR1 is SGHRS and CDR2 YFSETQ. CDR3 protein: CASSPGQLPFSTDTQYF. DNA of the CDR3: TGCGCCAGCAGCCCCGGACAGCTCCCATTTAGCACAGATACGCAGTATTTT.

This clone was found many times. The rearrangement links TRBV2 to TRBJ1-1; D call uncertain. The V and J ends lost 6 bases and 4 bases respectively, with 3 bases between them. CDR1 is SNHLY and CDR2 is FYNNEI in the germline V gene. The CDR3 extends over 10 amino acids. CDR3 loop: CASRGTEAFF. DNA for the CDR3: TGTGCCAGCAGGGGCACTGAAGCTTTCTTT.

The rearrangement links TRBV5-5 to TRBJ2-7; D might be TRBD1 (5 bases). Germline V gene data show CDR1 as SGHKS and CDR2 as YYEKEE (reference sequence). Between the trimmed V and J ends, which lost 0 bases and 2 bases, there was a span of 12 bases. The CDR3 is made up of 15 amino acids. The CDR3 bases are TGTGCCAGCAGCTTGGCCGCCAGGACACCCTACGAGCAGTACTTC. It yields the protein CASSLAARTPYEQYF.

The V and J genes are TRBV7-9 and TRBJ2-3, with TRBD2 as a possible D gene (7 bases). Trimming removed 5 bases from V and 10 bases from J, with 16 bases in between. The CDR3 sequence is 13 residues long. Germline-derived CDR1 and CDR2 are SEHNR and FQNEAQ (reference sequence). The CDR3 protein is CASSPPGGPAQYF. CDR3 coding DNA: TGTGCCAGCAGCCCCCCGGGGGGCCCCGCGCAGTATTTT.

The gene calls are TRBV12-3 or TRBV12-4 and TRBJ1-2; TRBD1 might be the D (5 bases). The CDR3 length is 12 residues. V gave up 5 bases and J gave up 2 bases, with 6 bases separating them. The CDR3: CASSRQNYGYTF. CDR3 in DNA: TGTGCCAGCAGTCGACAGAACTATGGCTACACCTTC.

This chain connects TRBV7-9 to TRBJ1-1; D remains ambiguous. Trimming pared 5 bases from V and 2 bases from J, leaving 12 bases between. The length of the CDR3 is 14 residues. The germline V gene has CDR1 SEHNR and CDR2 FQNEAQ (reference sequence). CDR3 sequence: CASSAQGRNTEAFF. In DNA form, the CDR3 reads TGTGCCAGCAGCGCACAAGGGCGAAACACTGAAGCTTTCTTT.

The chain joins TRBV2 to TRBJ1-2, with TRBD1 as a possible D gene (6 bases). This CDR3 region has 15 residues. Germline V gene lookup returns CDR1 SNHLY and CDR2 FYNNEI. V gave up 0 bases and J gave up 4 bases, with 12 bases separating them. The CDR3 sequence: CASSEARRGLYGYTF. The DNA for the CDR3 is TGTGCCAGCAGTGAAGCGCGCAGGGGACTCTATGGCTACACCTTC.

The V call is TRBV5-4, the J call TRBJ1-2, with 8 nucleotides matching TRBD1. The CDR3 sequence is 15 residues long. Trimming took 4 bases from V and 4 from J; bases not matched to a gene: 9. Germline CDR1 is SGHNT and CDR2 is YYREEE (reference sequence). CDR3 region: CASSPGTGTIYGYTF. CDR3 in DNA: TGTGCCAGCAGCCCGGGGACAGGAACAATCTATGGCTACACCTTC.

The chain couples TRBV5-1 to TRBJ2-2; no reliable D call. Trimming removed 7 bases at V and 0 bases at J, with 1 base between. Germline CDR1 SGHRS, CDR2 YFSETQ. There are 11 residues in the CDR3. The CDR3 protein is CASSNTGELFF. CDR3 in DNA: TGCGCCAGCTCGAACACCGGGGAGCTGTTTTTT. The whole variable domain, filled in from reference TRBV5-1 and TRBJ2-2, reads KAGVTQTPRYLIKTRGQQVTLSCSPISGHRSVSWYQQTPGQGLQFLFEYFSETQRNKGNFPGRFSGRQFSNSRSEMNVSTLELGDSALYLCASSNTGELFFGEGSRLTVL.

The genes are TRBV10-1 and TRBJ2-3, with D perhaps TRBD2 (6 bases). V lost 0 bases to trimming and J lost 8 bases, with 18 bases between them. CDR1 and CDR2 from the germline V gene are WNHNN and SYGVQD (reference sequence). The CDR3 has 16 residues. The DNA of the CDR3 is TGCGCCAGCAGTGAGTCGGCGACTAGTCTAAGCGGTACGCAGTATTTT. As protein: CASSESATSLSGTQYF.

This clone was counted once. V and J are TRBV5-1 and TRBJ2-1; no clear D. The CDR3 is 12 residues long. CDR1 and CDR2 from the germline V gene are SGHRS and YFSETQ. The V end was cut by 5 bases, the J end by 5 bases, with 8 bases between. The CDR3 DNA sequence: TGCGCCAGCAGTTCCATGAACAATGAGCAGTTCTTC. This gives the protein CASSSMNNEQFF.

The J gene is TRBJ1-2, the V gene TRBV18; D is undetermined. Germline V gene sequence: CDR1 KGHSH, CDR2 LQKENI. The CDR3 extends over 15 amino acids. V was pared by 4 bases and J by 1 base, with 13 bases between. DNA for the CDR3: TGTGCCAGCTCACTATCAACGACGGGTAACTATGGCTACACCTTC. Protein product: CASSLSTTGNYGYTF.

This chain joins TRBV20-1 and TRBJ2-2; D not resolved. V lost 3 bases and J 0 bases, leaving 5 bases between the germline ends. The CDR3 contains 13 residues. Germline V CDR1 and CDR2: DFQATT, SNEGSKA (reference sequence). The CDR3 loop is CSASLPNTGELFF. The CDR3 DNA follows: TGCAGTGCTAGTCTCCCGAACACCGGGGAGCTGTTTTTT.

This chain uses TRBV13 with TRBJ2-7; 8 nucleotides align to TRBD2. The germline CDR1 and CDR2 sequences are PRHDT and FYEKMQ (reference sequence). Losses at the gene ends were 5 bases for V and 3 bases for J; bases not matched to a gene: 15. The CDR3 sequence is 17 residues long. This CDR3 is CASSLAAFTSGNYEQYF. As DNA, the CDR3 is TGTGCCAGCAGCCTAGCGGCCTTCACTAGCGGTAACTACGAGCAGTACTTC.

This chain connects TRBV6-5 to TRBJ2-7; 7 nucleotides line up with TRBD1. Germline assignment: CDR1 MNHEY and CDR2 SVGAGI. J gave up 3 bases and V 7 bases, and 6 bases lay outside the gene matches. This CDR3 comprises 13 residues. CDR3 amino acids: CASMIGTDYEQYF. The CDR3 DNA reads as TGTGCCAGCATGATCGGGACAGACTACGAGCAGTACTTC.

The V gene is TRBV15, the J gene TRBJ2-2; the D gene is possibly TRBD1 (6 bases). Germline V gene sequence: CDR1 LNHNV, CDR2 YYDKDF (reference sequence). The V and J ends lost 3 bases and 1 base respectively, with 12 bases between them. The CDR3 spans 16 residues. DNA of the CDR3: TGTGCCACCAGCAGGGATGGGACAAAGAACACCGGGGAGCTGTTTTTT. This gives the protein CATSRDGTKNTGELFF.

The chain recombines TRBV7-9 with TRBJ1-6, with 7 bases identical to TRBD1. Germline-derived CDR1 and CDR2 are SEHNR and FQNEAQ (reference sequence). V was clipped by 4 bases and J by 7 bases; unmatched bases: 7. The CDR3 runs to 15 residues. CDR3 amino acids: CASSSFDRANSPLHF. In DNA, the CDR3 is TGTGCCAGCAGCTCATTTGACAGGGCCAATTCACCCCTCCACTTT.

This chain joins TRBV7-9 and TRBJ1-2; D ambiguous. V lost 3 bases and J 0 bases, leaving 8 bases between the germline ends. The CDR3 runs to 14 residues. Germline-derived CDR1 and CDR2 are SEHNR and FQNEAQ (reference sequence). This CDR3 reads CASSFTGSNYGYTF. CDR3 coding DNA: TGTGCCAGCAGCTTCACGGGATCTAACTATGGCTACACCTTC.

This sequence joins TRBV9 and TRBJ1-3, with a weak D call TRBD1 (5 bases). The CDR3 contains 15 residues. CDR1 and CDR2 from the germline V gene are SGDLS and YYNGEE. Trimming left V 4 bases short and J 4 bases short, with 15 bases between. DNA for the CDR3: TGTGCCAGCAGCCCGCGCGGAGGGGACGGAAACACCATATATTTT. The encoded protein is CASSPRGGDGNTIYF. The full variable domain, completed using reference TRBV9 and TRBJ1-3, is DSGVTQTPKHLITATGQRVTLRCSPRSGDLSVYWYQQSLDQGLQFLIQYYNGEERAKGNILERFSAQQFPDLHSELNLSSLELGDSALYFCASSPRGGDGNTIYFGEGSWLTVV.